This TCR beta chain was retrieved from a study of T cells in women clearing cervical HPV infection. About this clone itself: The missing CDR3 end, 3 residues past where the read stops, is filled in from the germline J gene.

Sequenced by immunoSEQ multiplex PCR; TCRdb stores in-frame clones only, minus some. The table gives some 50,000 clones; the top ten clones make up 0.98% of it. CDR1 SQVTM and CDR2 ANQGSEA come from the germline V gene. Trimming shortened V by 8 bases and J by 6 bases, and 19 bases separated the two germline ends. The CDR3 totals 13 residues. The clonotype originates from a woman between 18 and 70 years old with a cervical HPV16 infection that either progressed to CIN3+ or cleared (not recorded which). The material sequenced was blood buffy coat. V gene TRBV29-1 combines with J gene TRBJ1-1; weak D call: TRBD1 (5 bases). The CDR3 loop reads CSTRGRGLAEAFF. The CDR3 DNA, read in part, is TGCAGCACTCGAGGGAGGGGACTGGCTGAA.